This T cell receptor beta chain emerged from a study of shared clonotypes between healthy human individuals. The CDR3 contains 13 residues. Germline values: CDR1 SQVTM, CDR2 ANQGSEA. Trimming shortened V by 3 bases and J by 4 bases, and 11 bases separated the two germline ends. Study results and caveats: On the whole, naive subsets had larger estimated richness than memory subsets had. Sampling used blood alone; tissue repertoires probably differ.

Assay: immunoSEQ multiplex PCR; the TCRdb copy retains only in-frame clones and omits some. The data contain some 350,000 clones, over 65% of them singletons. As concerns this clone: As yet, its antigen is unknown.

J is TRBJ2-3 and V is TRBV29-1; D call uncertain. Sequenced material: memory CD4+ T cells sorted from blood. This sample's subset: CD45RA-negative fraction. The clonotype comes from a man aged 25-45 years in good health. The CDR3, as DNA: TGCAGCGTTGATACGGGTCGGGCAGATACGCAGTATTTT. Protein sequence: CSVDTGRADTQYF.